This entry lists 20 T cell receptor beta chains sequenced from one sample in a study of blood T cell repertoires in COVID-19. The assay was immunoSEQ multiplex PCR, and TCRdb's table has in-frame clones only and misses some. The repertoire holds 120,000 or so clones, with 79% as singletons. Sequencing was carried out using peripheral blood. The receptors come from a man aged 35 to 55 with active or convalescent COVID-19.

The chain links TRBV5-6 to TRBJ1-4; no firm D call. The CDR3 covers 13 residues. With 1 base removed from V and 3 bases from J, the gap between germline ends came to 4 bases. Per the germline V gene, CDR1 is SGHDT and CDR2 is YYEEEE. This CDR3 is CASSLPANEKLFF. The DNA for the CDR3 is TGTGCCAGCAGCTTGCCGGCTAATGAAAAACTGTTTTTT.

The CDR3 DNA is TGCGCCAGCCGGACAGGGCCGAGCTCCTACGAGCAGTACTTC. This gives the protein CASRTGPSSYEQYF. The chain joins TRBV5-1 to TRBJ2-7; 8 bases fit TRBD1. This CDR3 is 14 amino acids long. Germline CDR1 reads SGHRS; CDR2 reads YFSETQ. V was clipped by 7 bases and J by 0 bases; unmatched bases: 6.

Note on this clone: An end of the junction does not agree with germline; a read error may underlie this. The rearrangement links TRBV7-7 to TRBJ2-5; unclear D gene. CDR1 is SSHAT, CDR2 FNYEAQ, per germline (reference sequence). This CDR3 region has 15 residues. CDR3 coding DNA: TGTGCTAGCAGCTCCGTACTTTTTGGGCCAGAGACCCAGTACTTC. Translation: CASSSVLFGPETQYF.

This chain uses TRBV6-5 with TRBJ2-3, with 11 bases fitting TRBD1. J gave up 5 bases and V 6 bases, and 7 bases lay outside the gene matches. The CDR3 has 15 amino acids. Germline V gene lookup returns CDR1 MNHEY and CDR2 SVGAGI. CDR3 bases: TGTGCCAGCAGCCTGAGGGACAGGGGGGAAGATACGCAGTATTTT. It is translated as CASSLRDRGEDTQYF.

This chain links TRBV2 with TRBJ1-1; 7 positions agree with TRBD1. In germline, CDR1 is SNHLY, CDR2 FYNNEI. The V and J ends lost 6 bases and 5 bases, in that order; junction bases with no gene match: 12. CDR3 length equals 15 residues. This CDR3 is CASRLRAGGYTEAFF. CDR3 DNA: TGTGCCAGCAGGTTAAGGGCAGGGGGGTATACTGAAGCTTTCTTT.

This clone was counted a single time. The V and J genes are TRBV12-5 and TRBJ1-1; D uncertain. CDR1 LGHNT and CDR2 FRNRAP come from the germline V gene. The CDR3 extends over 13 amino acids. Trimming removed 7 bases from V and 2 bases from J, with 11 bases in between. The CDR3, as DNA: TGTGCTAGTGTCGAGGCGCCTAACACTGAAGCTTTCTTT. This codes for CASVEAPNTEAFF.

DNA for the CDR3: TGTGCCAGCAGCTTAGGCCAGGGGGACTCCTCCTACGAGCAGTACTTC. This codes for CASSLGQGDSSYEQYF. V is TRBV7-6 and J is TRBJ2-7; D perhaps matches TRBD1 (7 bases). In germline, CDR1 is SGHVS, CDR2 FNYEAQ. This CDR3 spans 16 amino acids. The V end lost 1 base, the J end lost 0 bases, and 13 bases lay between the germline ends.

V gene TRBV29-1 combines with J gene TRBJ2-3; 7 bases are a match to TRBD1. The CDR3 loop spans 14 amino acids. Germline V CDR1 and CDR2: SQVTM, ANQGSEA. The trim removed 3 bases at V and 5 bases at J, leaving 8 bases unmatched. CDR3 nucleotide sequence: TGCAGCGTTGAGCCAGGGGGTTTCGGAGATACGCAGTATTTT. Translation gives CSVEPGGFGDTQYF.

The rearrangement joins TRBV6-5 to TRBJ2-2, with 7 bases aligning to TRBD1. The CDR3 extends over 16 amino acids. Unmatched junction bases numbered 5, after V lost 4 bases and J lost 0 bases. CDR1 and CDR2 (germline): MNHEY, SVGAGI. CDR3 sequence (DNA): TGTGCCAGCAGTTGGCTGGGACAGCCGAACACCGGGGAGCTGTTTTTT. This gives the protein CASSWLGQPNTGELFF.

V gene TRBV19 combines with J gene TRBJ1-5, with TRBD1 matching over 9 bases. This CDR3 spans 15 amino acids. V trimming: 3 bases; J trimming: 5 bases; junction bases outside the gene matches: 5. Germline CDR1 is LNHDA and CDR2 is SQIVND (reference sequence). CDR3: CASSITGGSDQPQHF. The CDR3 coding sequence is TGTGCCAGTAGTATCACAGGGGGCTCGGATCAGCCCCAGCATTTT.

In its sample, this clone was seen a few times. The CDR3 loop is CALVRDRDAEAFF. DNA of the CDR3: TGTGCCCTCGTGCGGGACCGGGATGCTGAAGCTTTCTTT. V is TRBV2 and J is TRBJ1-1; weak D call: TRBD1 (5 bases). Germline V gene data show CDR1 as SNHLY and CDR2 as FYNNEI. The CDR3 is made up of 13 amino acids. The V and J ends lost 11 bases and 6 bases respectively, with 19 bases between them.

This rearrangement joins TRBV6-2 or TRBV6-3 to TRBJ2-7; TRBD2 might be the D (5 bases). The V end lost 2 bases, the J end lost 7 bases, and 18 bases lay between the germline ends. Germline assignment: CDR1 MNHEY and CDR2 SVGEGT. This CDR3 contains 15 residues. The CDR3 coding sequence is TGTGCCAGCAGTTACGGACCGGGGATTGAATCTGAGCAGTACTTC. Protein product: CASSYGPGIESEQYF.

The CDR3 spells CATSRDGLSSGNTIYF. DNA of the CDR3: TGTGCCACCAGCAGAGATGGGCTATCAAGTGGAAACACCATATATTTT. V usage is TRBV15 and J usage is TRBJ1-3; D remains unclear. The CDR3 is made up of 16 amino acids. CDR1 and CDR2 from the germline V gene are LNHNV and YYDKDF (reference sequence). Trimming shortened V by 0 bases and J by 3 bases, and 12 bases separated the two germline ends.

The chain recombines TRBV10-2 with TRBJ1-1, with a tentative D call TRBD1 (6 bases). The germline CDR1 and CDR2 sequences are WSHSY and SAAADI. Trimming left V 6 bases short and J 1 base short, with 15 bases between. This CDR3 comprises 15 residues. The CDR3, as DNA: TGCGCCAGCAGCCTGATACAGGGTACGAACACTGAAGCTTTCTTT. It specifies CASSLIQGTNTEAFF.

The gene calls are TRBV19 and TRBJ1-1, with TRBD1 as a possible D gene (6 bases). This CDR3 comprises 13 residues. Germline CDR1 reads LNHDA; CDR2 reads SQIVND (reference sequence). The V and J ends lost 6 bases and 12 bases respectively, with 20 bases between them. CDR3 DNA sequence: TGTGCCAGTAGCAGGGGTCGGGCCGATGATTCTTTCTTT. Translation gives CASSRGRADDSFF.

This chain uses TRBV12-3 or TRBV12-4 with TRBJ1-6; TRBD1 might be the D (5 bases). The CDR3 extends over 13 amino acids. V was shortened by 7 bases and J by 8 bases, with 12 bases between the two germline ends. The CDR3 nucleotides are TGTGCCAGCAAGGGACGGAGGGATTCACCCCTCCACTTT. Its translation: CASKGRRDSPLHF.

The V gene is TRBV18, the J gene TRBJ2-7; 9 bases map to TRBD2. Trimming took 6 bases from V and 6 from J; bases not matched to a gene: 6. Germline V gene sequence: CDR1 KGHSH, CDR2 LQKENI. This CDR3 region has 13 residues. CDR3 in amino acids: CASSSTAGGEQYF. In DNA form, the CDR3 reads TGTGCCAGCTCCTCCACAGCGGGGGGCGAGCAGTACTTC.

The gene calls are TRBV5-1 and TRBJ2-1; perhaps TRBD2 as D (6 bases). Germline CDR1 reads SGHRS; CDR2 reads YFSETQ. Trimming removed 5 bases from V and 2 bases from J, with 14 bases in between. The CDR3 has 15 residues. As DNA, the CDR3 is TGCGCCAGCAGGGACCTAGGGAGGCCCTACAATGAGCAGTTCTTC. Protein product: CASRDLGRPYNEQFF.

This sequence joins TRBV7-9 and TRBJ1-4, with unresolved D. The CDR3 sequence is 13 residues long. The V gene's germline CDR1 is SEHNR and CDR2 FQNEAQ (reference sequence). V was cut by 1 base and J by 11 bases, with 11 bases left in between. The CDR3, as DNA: TGTGCCAGCAGCTTAGATGCCACGGGTAAACTGTTTTTT. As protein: CASSLDATGKLFF.

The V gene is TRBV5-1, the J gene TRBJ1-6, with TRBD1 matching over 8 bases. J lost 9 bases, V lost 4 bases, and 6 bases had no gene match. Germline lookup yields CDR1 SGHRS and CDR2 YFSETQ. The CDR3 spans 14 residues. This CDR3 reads CASSQGQVRSPLHF. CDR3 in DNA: TGCGCCAGCAGCCAGGGACAGGTGCGTTCACCCCTCCACTTT.